A single sample gave rise to the 4 T cell receptor beta chains below, sequenced in a study of radiation and T cells in renal cell carcinoma. Profiling relied on immunoSEQ multiplex PCR, and the TCRdb table lists in-frame clones only, not all of them. The table records 50,000 to 65,000 clones, 60% to 85% of them present only once. Noted time point: blood 4 weeks post-SBRT, at nephrectomy. Treatment here: 15 Gy SBRT to primary tumor, nephrectomy 4 weeks later. This specimen consisted of blood, obtained from a patient whose treatment included radiotherapy and nephrectomy. The receptors stem from a man aged 55 to 70 with renal cell carcinoma.

The chain links TRBV25-1 to TRBJ1-1; D might be TRBD1 (6 bases). Germline values: CDR1 MGHDK, CDR2 SYGVNS. Trimming cost V 6 bases and J 1 base, with 9 bases left between them. This CDR3 spans 13 amino acids. The chain's CDR3 is CASRKTGNTEAFF. In nucleotides, the CDR3 is TGTGCCAGCAGAAAGACAGGGAACACTGAAGCTTTCTTT.

This clone occurred a few times. The chain has TRBV15 and TRBJ2-5; 9 bases fit TRBD2. The germline CDR1 and CDR2 sequences are LNHNV and YYDKDF (reference sequence). The junction had 5 bases not matched to a gene; V was cut back by 1 base and J by 2 bases. The CDR3 totals 16 residues. Here the CDR3 reads CATSRALTSGQETQYF. The CDR3 nucleotides read TGTGCCACCAGCAGAGCCCTGACTAGCGGACAAGAGACCCAGTACTTC.

This rearrangement joins TRBV7-3 to TRBJ2-5, with TRBD2 identical over 14 bases. Germline CDR1 SGHTA, CDR2 FQGTGA. The CDR3 is 16 amino acids. The J segment lost 3 bases and the V segment lost 4 bases, leaving 4 bases of the junction unmatched. The CDR3 nucleotides read TGTGCCAGCAGCTCCCCGGGACTAGCGGGAGAAGAGACCCAGTACTTC. Encoded protein: CASSSPGLAGEETQYF. The full variable domain, with the rest looked up from reference TRBV7-3 and TRBJ2-5, is GAGVSQTPSNKVTEKGKYVELRCDPISGHTALYWYRQSLGQGPEFLIYFQGTGAADDSGLPNDRFFAVRPEGSVSTLKIQRTERGDSAVYLCASSSPGLAGEETQYFGPGTRLLVL.

The V call is TRBV13, the J call TRBJ1-2, with 7 bases lining up with TRBD1. This CDR3 contains 17 residues. V lost 5 bases, J lost 2 bases, and 14 bases stayed unmatched. Germline V gene lookup returns CDR1 PRHDT and CDR2 FYEKMQ (reference sequence). CDR3 amino acids: CASSRKEGASDNYGYTF. The CDR3 nucleotides are TGTGCCAGCAGCCGGAAAGAGGGGGCCTCGGACAACTATGGCTACACCTTC.